This T cell receptor beta chain was documented in a study of T-cell memory formation after mild COVID-19. Using its own MiXCR run on the 5' RACE reads, TCRdb lists one record per CDR3 protein. The profile covers 450,000 or so distinct CDR3 sequences, with roughly 25% appearing a single time and around an eighth taken by the ten largest. Trimming removed 1 base from V and 5 bases from J, with 6 bases in between. CDR3 length: 13 residues. Germline CDR1 SGHTA, CDR2 FQGNSA. This rearrangement joins TRBV7-2 to TRBJ2-1; D gene ambiguous. The TCR originated in an adult woman who had mild COVID-19 (a few samples of this study predate the infection). Cell type and time point are not known. What was sequenced was PBMCs or a T cell subset sorted from them (not recorded which). The chain's CDR3 is CASSLDRNNEQFF. CDR3 bases: TGTGCCAGCAGCTTAGACCGCAACAATGAGCAGTTCTTC.